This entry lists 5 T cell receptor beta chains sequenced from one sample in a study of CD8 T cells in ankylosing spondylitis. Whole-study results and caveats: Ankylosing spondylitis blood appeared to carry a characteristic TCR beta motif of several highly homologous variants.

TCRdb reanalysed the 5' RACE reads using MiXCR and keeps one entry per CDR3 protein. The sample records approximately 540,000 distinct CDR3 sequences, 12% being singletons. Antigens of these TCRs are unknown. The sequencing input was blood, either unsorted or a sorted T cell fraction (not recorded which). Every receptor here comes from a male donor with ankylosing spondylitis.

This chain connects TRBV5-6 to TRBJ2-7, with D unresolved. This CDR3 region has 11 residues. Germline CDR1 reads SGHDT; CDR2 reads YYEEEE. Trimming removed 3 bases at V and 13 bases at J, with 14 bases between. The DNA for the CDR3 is TGTGCCAGCAGCTGGGGTAGAGCCGGATACGTC. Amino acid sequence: CASSWGRAGYV.

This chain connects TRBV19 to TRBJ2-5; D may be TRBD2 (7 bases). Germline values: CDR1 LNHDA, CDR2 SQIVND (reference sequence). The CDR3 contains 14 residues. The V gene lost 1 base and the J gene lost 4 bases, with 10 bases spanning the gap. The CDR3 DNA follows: TGTGCCAGTAGTATAGGCCGGGGGGCAGAGACCCAGTACTTC. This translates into CASSIGRGAETQYF.

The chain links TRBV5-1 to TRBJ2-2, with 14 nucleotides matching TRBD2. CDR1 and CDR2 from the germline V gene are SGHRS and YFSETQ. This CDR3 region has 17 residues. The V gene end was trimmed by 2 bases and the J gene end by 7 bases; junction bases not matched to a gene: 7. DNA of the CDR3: TGCGCCAGCAGCTTCGCTGGACTAGCGGGAGGAGGCGGGGAGCTGTTTTTT. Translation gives CASSFAGLAGGGGELFF. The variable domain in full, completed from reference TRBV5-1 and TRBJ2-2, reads KAGVTQTPRYLIKTRGQQVTLSCSPISGHRSVSWYQQTPGQGLQFLFEYFSETQRNKGNFPGRFSGRQFSNSRSEMNVSTLELGDSALYLCASSFAGLAGGGGELFFGEGSRLTVL.

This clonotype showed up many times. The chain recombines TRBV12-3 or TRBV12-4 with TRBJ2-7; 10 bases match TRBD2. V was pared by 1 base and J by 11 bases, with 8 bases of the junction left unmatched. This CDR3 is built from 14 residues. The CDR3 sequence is CASSLGTSGAAEYF. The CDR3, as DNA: TGTGCCAGCAGTTTAGGGACTAGCGGAGCCGCGGAGTACTTC.

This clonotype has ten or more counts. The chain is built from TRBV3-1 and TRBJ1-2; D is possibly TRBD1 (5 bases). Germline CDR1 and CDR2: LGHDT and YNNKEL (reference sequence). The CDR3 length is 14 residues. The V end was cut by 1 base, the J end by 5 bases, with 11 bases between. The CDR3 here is CASSQGRQGYGYTF. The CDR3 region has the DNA TGTGCCAGCAGCCAAGGGCGTCAGGGATATGGCTACACCTTC.